This TCR beta chain was recorded in a study of blood T cell repertoires in COVID-19. Study-wide context: The United States, Italy and Spain were the sources of the acute and convalescent COVID-19 samples.

The ends were cut back, 3 bases at V and 4 bases at J, with 13 bases in the middle. The germline gives CDR1 GTSNPN, CDR2 SVGIG (reference sequence). This CDR3 contains 13 residues. Contact with a PCR-confirmed or clinician-diagnosed COVID-19 case occurred within 2 weeks of entry. Clones were sequenced by immunoSEQ multiplex PCR, and TCRdb holds only the in-frame ones, with some missing. The data hold 300,000 or so clones, with 85% to 90% observed a single time. J is TRBJ2-7 and V is TRBV30, with D possibly being TRBD2 (5 bases). The sample consisted of PBMCs or T cells enriched from blood (not recorded which). The sequence was obtained from a woman aged 45-65 years who had been exposed to COVID-19. The CDR3 bases are TGTGCCTGGAGAAGGAGGTCGACTTACGAGCAGTACTTC. This codes for CAWRRRSTYEQYF.